A few counts support the clone carrying this TCR beta chain. CDR1 is MNHEY and CDR2 is SMNVEV in the germline V gene (reference sequence). V lost 6 bases, J lost 5 bases, and 6 bases stayed unmatched. The CDR3 runs to 15 residues. The method was immunoSEQ multiplex PCR; TCRdb's version includes in-frame clones alone and lacks a portion of them. The sample includes some 150,000 clones, roughly 84% of them seen just once. This record comes from a study of blood T cell repertoires in COVID-19. The sequencing input was peripheral blood. The sequence came from a man aged 70-80 years with acute or convalescent COVID-19. V gene TRBV27 combines with J gene TRBJ2-2, with 10 bases identical to TRBD1. CDR3 sequence (DNA): TGTGCCAGCAGCACGGGACAGGGGTGGACCGGGGAGCTGTTTTTT. It specifies CASSTGQGWTGELFF.